This T cell receptor (beta chain) emerged from a study of cytomegalovirus exposure and HLA in healthy donors. Study findings and constraints: Altogether, 150 to 200 TCR beta chains were recorded as cytomegalovirus-associated. Productive status was seen about 90% or about 30% of the time for most TCR beta V segments in an earlier analysis. Excluded were some V segments that proved indistinguishable, including TRBV6-2 and TRBV6-3.

PCR used 60 Vbeta primers and 13 Jbeta primers. Libraries were prepared by immunoSEQ multiplex PCR; TCRdb keeps only in-frame clonotypes and omits some of them. This repertoire comprises around 35,000 clones; its ten largest clones make up around 1.9%. With V trimmed by 3 bases and J by 4 bases, 0 bases remained unmatched. Germline loops: CDR1 SGHNT, CDR2 YYREEE (reference sequence). The CDR3 spans 13 residues. Details on this clone: Its antigen is not known.

This sequence was found in a woman aged 40 to 55 in good health and CMV-seropositive. The genes are TRBV5-4 and TRBJ2-3; TRBD1 matches at 9 bases. The sample taken for sequencing was PBMCs. The CDR3 DNA sequence: TGTGCCAGCAGCTGGACAGGGGCAGATACGCAGTATTTT. Translation: CASSWTGADTQYF.